A selection of T cell receptor beta chains follows, all from one sample in a study of T-cell reconstitution after alpha-beta-depleted transplantation in children. Each CDR3 protein is one row after TCRdb ran MiXCR on the PCR reads. The top ten clones hold about 4.2% of a sample with about 600,000 distinct CDR3 sequences, 8% to 11% of them seen once. Sample: PBMCs from the stem cell graft donor, taken from the stem cell graft. These receptors originate from a human donor who donated a stem cell graft to a child with acute myeloid leukemia. The CDR3 runs from the conserved cysteine through the conserved F or W. The order of the fields is clone size, J gene, D gene, V gene, CDR3 protein, CDR3 DNA. D genes are given only for firm matches. Clone size, where shown, is once, few, many, or a class for clones that have expanded.

clone size: -
J gene: TRBJ1-4
D gene: -
V gene: TRBV7-9
CDR3 protein: CASSARTATNEKLFF
CDR3 DNA: TGTGCCAGCAGCGCCCGGACAGCAACTAATGAAAAACTGTTTTTT

clone size: -
J gene: TRBJ2-7
D gene: TRBD2
V gene: TRBV20-1
CDR3 protein: CSAKVGQRLAGSYEQYF
CDR3 DNA: TGCAGTGCTAAAGTAGGCCAAAGGCTAGCGGGATCCTACGAGCAGTACTTC

clone size: -
J gene: TRBJ1-1
D gene: -
V gene: TRBV15
CDR3 protein: CATSGRGGSTEAFF
CDR3 DNA: TGTGCCACCAGCGGAAGAGGGGGGAGCACTGAAGCTTTCTTT

clone size: many
J gene: TRBJ2-3
D gene: -
V gene: TRBV29-1
CDR3 protein: CSVDFTADTQYF
CDR3 DNA: TGCAGCGTTGATTTTACCGCAGATACGCAGTATTTT

clone size: -
J gene: TRBJ2-7
D gene: -
V gene: TRBV28
CDR3 protein: CASSGVAVSYEQYF
CDR3 DNA: TGTGCCAGCTCCGGGGTAGCGGTCTCCTACGAGCAGTACTTC

clone size: -
J gene: TRBJ1-2
D gene: TRBD1
V gene: TRBV29-1
CDR3 protein: CSVRQGDYGYTF
CDR3 DNA: TGCAGCGTTAGACAGGGTGACTATGGCTACACCTTC

clone size: -
J gene: TRBJ1-1
D gene: -
V gene: TRBV28
CDR3 protein: CASSQSLSGAFF
CDR3 DNA: TGTGCCAGCAGTCAGTCGCTTTCTGGAGCTTTCTTT

clone size: -
J gene: TRBJ2-2
D gene: TRBD2
V gene: TRBV9
CDR3 protein: CASSVAQREVSTGELFF
CDR3 DNA: TGTGCCAGCAGCGTAGCCCAGCGGGAGGTATCAACCGGGGAGCTGTTTTTT

clone size: -
J gene: TRBJ2-7
D gene: TRBD1
V gene: TRBV7-6
CDR3 protein: CASSLSGTQGVGNEQYF
CDR3 DNA: TGTGCCAGCAGCTTAAGCGGAACTCAGGGGGTAGGGAACGAGCAGTACTTC

clone size: many
J gene: TRBJ2-3
D gene: -
V gene: TRBV4-3
CDR3 protein: CASSQVLRDRFADTQYF
CDR3 DNA: TGCGCCAGCAGCCAAGTTCTAAGGGATCGATTCGCAGATACGCAGTATTTT

clone size: -
J gene: TRBJ2-2
D gene: -
V gene: TRBV20-1
CDR3 protein: CSARSRGGRTGELFF
CDR3 DNA: TGCAGTGCTAGAAGTAGGGGGGGCAGGACCGGGGAGCTGTTTTTT

clone size: -
J gene: TRBJ1-2
D gene: -
V gene: TRBV29-1
CDR3 protein: CSVVGGVKLGYTF
CDR3 DNA: TGCAGCGTTGTTGGCGGGGTGAAGTTGGGCTACACCTTC